Listed here are 7 T cell receptor beta chains from one sample, sequenced in a study of T cell repertoires in cytomegalovirus infection. No antigens are known for them. MiXCR was run by TCRdb on the reads, yielding one entry per CDR3 protein. There are about 920,000 distinct CDR3 sequences in the sample; roughly 31% occur only once, and about an eighth lies in the top ten. This specimen was cultured CD8+ T cells from PBMCs, taken from culture after CMV antigen stimulation. The receptors were sampled from a human donor in good health (CMV status not recorded). Some clones in this sample may be carry-over from other donors' samples.

This clonotype was counted many times. CDR3 DNA: TGTGCCAGCAGCCCCGGGACAGGGAACGAGCAGTACGTC. The encoded protein is CASSPGTGNEQYV. The V and J genes are TRBV6-1 and TRBJ2-7; 9 nucleotides match TRBD1. V lost 6 bases to trimming and J lost 5 bases; unmatched junction nucleotides: 5. The CDR3 covers 13 residues. Germline V lookup: CDR1 MNHNS, CDR2 SASEGT.

The chain carries TRBV7-2 and TRBJ2-1; a possible D gene is TRBD1 (6 bases). Germline CDR1 SGHTA, CDR2 FQGNSA. V dropped 1 base and J dropped 0 bases, with 28 bases sitting between them. The CDR3 extends over 22 amino acids. CDR3 bases: TGTACCAGCAGCTTAGAAGGGTTTTCGGGAACAGGGCTTATTAGCTCCTACAATGAGCAGTTCTTC. As protein: CTSSLEGFSGTGLISSYNEQFF. The full variable domain, with the rest looked up from reference TRBV7-2 and TRBJ2-1, is GAGVSQSPSNKVTEKGKDVELRCDPISGHTALYWYRQSLGQGLEFLIYFQGNSAPDKSGLPSDRFSAERTGGSVSTLTIQRTQQEDSAVYLCTSSLEGFSGTGLISSYNEQFFGPGTRLTVL.

The rearrangement uses TRBV4-1 and TRBJ2-1; D perhaps matches TRBD1 (6 bases). The CDR3 loop spans 14 amino acids. Trimming removed 1 base at V and 5 bases at J, with 9 bases between. CDR1 MGHRA and CDR2 YSYEKL come from the germline V gene. The CDR3 coding sequence is TGCGCCAGCAGCCAAGGCCCAGGGGACAATGAGCAGTTCTTC. Residues: CASSQGPGDNEQFF.

V is TRBV11-2 and J is TRBJ2-3, with TRBD1 matching over 9 bases. CDR3 length: 17 amino acids. Per germline, CDR1 SGHAT and CDR2 FQNNGV. After removal of 5 bases from V and 0 bases from J, the junction contained 9 bases not matched to a gene. The CDR3 DNA reads as TGTGCCAGCAGCCCCCCTTTTGGACAGGGGAGCACAGATACGCAGTATTTT. This codes for CASSPPFGQGSTDTQYF.

The V and J genes are TRBV29-1 and TRBJ1-2, with a tentative D call TRBD1 (5 bases). This CDR3 has 12 amino acids. In germline, CDR1 is SQVTM, CDR2 ANQGSEA. V dropped 1 base and J dropped 7 bases, with 10 bases sitting between them. The DNA for the CDR3 is TGCAGCGTTGAAGGGCAGGGTCCTGGCTACACCTTC. Its protein product is CSVEGQGPGYTF.

This clonotype has more than one count but fewer than ten. This rearrangement joins TRBV12-3 or TRBV12-4 to TRBJ2-7, with D possibly being TRBD1 (5 bases). V dropped 7 bases and J dropped 5 bases, with 18 bases sitting between them. CDR3 length equals 14 residues. The CDR3 spells CASTRDSFEDEQYF. The CDR3 bases are TGTGCCAGCACCCGCGACAGTTTCGAGGACGAGCAGTACTTC.

This clonotype has ten or more counts. This rearrangement joins TRBV6-2 or TRBV6-3 to TRBJ2-2; TRBD2 aligns across 8 bases. Trimming removed 4 bases from V and 7 bases from J; junction bases left unmatched: 11. The CDR3 totals 16 residues. Germline CDR1 MNHEY, CDR2 SVGEGT. DNA of the CDR3: TGTGCCAGCAGTTCCTTACTAGCGGACCTAGGCGGGGAGCTGTTTTTT. Encoded protein: CASSSLLADLGGELFF.